A single T cell receptor (beta chain) is shown here with its context. No antigen is known for it. Base quality data are lacking; no much larger clone is found one base away. V is trimmed back by 2 bases and J by 2 bases, and the junction contains 7 bases that no gene match accounts for. From its cysteine to its phenylalanine, the CDR3 spans 16 amino acids. CDR3 DNA is the only sequence kept; it has 48 bases, read in frame from the first base. As encoded in the germline V gene, CDR1 is LGHNA while CDR2 is YNFKEQ. This entry is derived from a study of shared clonotypes between healthy human individuals (dated by TCRdb to 2020 to 2021). About the investigation overall: The cohort comprised a couple of women and a few men aged 18 to 49 years. Per donor, three plates each were used for CD4 naive and CD4 memory, two for CD8 naive, and one for CD8 memory. To estimate repertoire size and how much clonotype sharing occurs between individuals, the study deeply sequenced the blood TCR repertoires of several healthy adults. To increase sequencing depth and limit assay-specific biases, different laboratories used diverse techniques to prepare libraries and sequence TCR repertoires. Per donor, leukapheresis produced somewhere between about 0.8 and 9 billion PBMCs. Broad study findings and their caveats: Because the study included a small number of donors, the genetic and exposure-history diversity represented was limited. Compared with non-shared clonotypes, clonotypes shared by all four sorted-subset donors had higher generation probabilities. Across four donors, around 5% of naive CD4, more than 3% of naive CD8, 2.3% of memory CD4, and around 0.4% of memory CD8 clonotypes were shared. Only blood was sampled, and tissue TCR repertoires likely differ from those in blood. Even with the large sequencing depth, rarefaction of the sorted-subset datasets indicated that sequencing was incomplete. Naive subsets generally had larger estimated clonotype richness than memory subsets did. Pairwise subsampling led to the expectation that sequencing depth would affect the degree of clonotype sharing among donors.

Healthy HIV-negative adults with no recently reported acute infections or vaccinations were included as donors. All donors were Caucasian adults living in Nashville, Tennessee, USA. Magnetic negative selection was used to enrich CD4+ T cells, after which naive cells were positively selected on CD45RA and the negative fraction became the memory subset. Blood was obtained by leukapheresis, after which PBMCs were separated by Ficoll-Histopaque density gradient centrifugation and cryopreserved in liquid nitrogen vapor phase. Purity and quantity of every magnetically sorted T cell population were checked by analytical flow cytometry. Genomic DNA was isolated from every sorted fraction and measured by UV absorbance on a Nanodrop 2000c. TCR CDR3 regions were amplified from genomic DNA by multiplex PCR using the deep immunoSEQ assay. Genomic DNA extracted from each cell subset was distributed evenly over all wells of several immunoSEQ 96-well plates, and each plate served as one replicate. For sorted subsets, approximately 190 ng genomic DNA, equal to 30,000 or so T cell genomes, was loaded into each replicate PCR. Purified libraries were quantified with a Qubit 3.0 fluorometer, sized on a Bioanalyzer 2100, and re-quantified with the KAPA Library Quantification kit. Every immunoSEQ 96-well plate was sequenced on a separate single-read 150-cycle Illumina NextSeq 550 flow cell. The published analysis was carried out like this. Because the immunoSEQ output held only junctional sequences and lacked quality scores, the filtering could not match the filtering applied to full-length reads. Sequences were annotated with PyIR, a Python wrapper for IgBLAST v1.9, using IMGT germline references to assign V/J genes and CDR3. Reads were removed for weak V/J assignments (E-value above 1e-6), missing CDR3, stop codons, out-of-frame junctions, or ambiguous translated residues. V3J clonotypes were defined by identical inferred V gene, J gene, and CDR3 amino acid sequence. To compute the percentage overlap between repertoires, the number of shared unique clonotypes was divided by the size of the smaller repertoire. RTK rarefaction, the Chao1 estimator, and Recon v2.1 estimates of unobserved clonotypes were used to assess repertoire richness. Generation probabilities for all TCRbeta clonotypes obtained by the gDNA method from a few donors were computed using OLGA. As stored in TCRdb, this immuneACCESS dataset retains in-frame rearrangements with V and J assigned. A fraction of the clones does not appear; measured against another copy, unresolved V genes explain less than half of the discrepancy, and the remainder lacks a known reason. V and J calls and clone size come straight from that table; D and trimming were deduced from the DNA. The table for this sample lists approximately 2,300,000 clones; roughly 92% of them were counted only once. Of the sample, around 0.4% falls within the top ten clones.

The chain couples TRBV4-2 to TRBJ2-7; 9 of the junction bases match TRBD2. This receptor was taken from a man aged 18 to 30 in good health. Some clones in this sample may be carry-over from other donors' samples. The sample was naive CD4+ T cells from PBMCs. What the cell subset or site label conveys for this sample: CD45RA+ positively selected. The CDR3 sequence is CASSQRGGGGPYEQYF. The DNA is TGTGCCAGCAGCCAAAGGGGCGGGGGGGGACCCTACGAGCAGTACTTC.